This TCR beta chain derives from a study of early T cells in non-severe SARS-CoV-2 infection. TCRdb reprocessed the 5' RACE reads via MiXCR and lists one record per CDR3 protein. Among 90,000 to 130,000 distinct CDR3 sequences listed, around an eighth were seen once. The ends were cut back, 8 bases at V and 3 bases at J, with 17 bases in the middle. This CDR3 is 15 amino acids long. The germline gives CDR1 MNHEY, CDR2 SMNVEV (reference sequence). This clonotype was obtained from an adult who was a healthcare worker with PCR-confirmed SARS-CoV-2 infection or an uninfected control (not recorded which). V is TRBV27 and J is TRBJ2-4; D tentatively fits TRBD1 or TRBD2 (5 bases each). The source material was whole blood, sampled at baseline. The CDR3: CASRYSGQGKNIQYF. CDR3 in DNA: TGTGCCAGCCGTTACTCGGGGCAGGGCAAAAACATTCAGTACTTC.